This T cell receptor beta chain is drawn from a study of blood T cell repertoires in COVID-19. Study overall: The United States, Italy and Spain were the sources of the acute and convalescent COVID-19 samples.

Per the study methods: Quantification of nucleated cells was approximated via reference gene primer amplification. This table comes from immunoSEQ multiplex PCR, and its TCRdb copy is limited to in-frame clones, with some not included. V and J calls and clone size are given by that table; D and trimming were obtained from the DNA. The table includes under 500,000 clones, around 89% detected once. Sequencing was performed on peripheral blood. The receptor was derived from a woman in her twenties or thirties with acute or convalescent COVID-19.

CDR3 in DNA: TGTGCCAGCAGTCAACCATCACTGGACAGGGGGCTCCATTTCCCTAATTCACCCCTCCACTTT. This sequence encodes CASSQPSLDRGLHFPNSPLHF. The chain combines TRBV2 with TRBJ1-6, with TRBD1 matching over 11 bases. CDR1 is SNHLY, CDR2 FYNNEI, per germline. The CDR3 covers 21 residues. The trim removed 5 bases at V and 6 bases at J, leaving 21 bases unmatched.